The entry below describes one T cell receptor beta chain. The data originate from a study of blood T cell repertoires in COVID-19. The overall study: The United States, Italy and Spain provided the acute and convalescent COVID-19 samples. Sources were T cells, B-cell-depleted T cells, or PBMCs; the material itself was cDNA or gDNA.

The ends were cut back, 2 bases at V and 8 bases at J, with 9 bases in the middle. The CDR3 runs 12 residues. Germline CDR1 and CDR2: MGHDK and SYGVNS. Original processing notes: Amplifying reference gene primers gave estimates of nucleated cell counts. The table came from immunoSEQ multiplex PCR; TCRdb's copy has only in-frame clones and leaves some out. V, J and clone size derive from that table, while D and trimming were established from the DNA sequence. The data show around 53,000 clones, about 87% seen once. V and J are TRBV25-1 and TRBJ1-1; D is uncertain. The sequencing sample was made of peripheral blood. This receptor was obtained from a man aged 50-59 years with acute or convalescent COVID-19. CDR3 in amino acids: CASSEAGNEAFF. The DNA of the CDR3 is TGTGCCAGCAGTGAAGCTGGCAACGAAGCTTTCTTT.